This paragraph reports one TCR beta chain. What it binds is not known. This specimen belongs to a study of T-cell reconstitution after alpha-beta-depleted transplantation in children. Study-level findings and limits: Roughly two months post-transplant, alpha-beta T cells reportedly originated from several hundred graft clones that had expanded. Some patients' high day-60 TCRbeta diversity was attributed to recipient cells surviving conditioning. Counts and diversity of T cells one year after transplant came mostly from newly produced T cells.

Trimming left V 2 bases short and J 7 bases short, with 12 bases between. The CDR3 consists of 14 residues. Germline-derived CDR1 and CDR2 are DFQATT and SNEGSKA (reference sequence). Preparing the TCRbeta library involved the use of unique molecular identifiers. TCRdb recomputed calls from the PCR reads with MiXCR, one row per CDR3 protein. In the table there are 440,000 or so distinct CDR3 sequences, approximately 42% of which are singletons. The chain couples TRBV20-1 to TRBJ1-6, with D tentatively TRBD1 (5 bases). This TCR was recovered from a girl aged 2-9 years with aplastic anemia, due to receive a stem cell transplant. The material sequenced was PBMCs, taken before TCRalphabeta/CD19-depleted stem cell transplant. CDR3 nucleotide sequence: TGCAGTGCTAGAAAAGGGGCCCTAAATTCACCCCTCCACTTT. This translates into CSARKGALNSPLHF.